This TCR beta chain derives from a study of T-cell reconstitution after alpha-beta-depleted transplantation in children. At least ten counts were recorded for this clonotype. Its target is unknown. Study outcomes and limitations: Among T cells one year after transplant, newly produced cells accounted for most counts and diversity. Expanded clones from the graft, numbering several hundred, reportedly supplied alpha-beta T cells about two months after transplant. Day-60 TCRbeta diversity that was high in some patients was derived from surviving recipient T cells and thymic progenitors.

Trimming shortened V by 4 bases and J by 2 bases, and 6 bases separated the two germline ends. Germline V gene lookup returns CDR1 SGHAT and CDR2 FQNNGV. CDR3 length: 13 amino acids. Unique molecular identifiers were used in preparing the TCRbeta library. TCRdb itself ran the PCR reads through MiXCR, one entry per CDR3 protein. This sample has hundreds of thousands of distinct CDR3 sequences, with under 15% found just once. Material: PBMCs, obtained before TCRalphabeta/CD19-depleted stem cell transplant. This clonotype originated in a girl aged 2 to 10 with congenital amegakaryocytic thrombocytopenia, due to receive a stem cell transplant. V and J are TRBV11-2 and TRBJ2-1; no reliable D call. CDR3 loop: CASSSATYNEQFF. DNA for the CDR3: TGTGCCAGCAGCTCGGCAACCTACAATGAGCAGTTCTTC.